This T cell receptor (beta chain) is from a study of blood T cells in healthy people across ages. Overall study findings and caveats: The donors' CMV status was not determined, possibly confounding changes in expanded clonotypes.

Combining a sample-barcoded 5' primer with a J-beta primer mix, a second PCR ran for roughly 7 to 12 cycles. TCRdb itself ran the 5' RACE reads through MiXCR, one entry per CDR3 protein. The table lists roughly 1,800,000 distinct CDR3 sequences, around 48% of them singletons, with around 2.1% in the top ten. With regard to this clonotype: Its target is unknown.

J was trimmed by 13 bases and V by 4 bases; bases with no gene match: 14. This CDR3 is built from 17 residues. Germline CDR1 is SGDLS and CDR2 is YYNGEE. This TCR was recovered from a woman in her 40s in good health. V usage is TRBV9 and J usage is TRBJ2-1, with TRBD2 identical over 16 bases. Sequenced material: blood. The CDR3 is CASSHQGLAGGPWTQFF. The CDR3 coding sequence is TGTGCCAGCAGCCACCAGGGACTAGCGGGGGGGCCATGGACCCAGTTCTTC.